Detailed here is one TCR beta chain. This clonotype appeared many times. The antigen it recognizes is unknown. Per-base quality was not reported, and no clone a single base away is much larger than it. Every donor was a healthy Caucasian. Three pairs of female monozygotic twins, all aged about 18 to 29 years, made up the twin cohort. Peripheral blood mononuclear cells were used as the source from which RNA for TCR libraries was isolated. This entry is derived from a study of identical twins (dated by TCRdb to about 2016). For the study in its entirety: TCR alpha and beta repertoires from monozygotic twins, unrelated adults of various ages and cord blood were deep-sequenced to test whether fetal clonotypes persist. Replicate twin experiments were performed at different times using different library preparation protocols to rule out contamination. Paper-wide results and their limitations: Zero-insertion analyses could be partly confounded by invariant T cells such as MAIT and iNKT, although diverse VJ usage argued against such confounding for most clonotypes. Compared with coincidental sharing between unrelated individuals, out-of-frame TCR alpha sequences shared between twins showed an excess of sequences with low generation probability. Abundant cord blood beta clonotypes carried fewer insertions; young adult naive repertoires showed a weaker similar trend, while memory repertoires showed none. Because the same donors could not be followed over many years, the conclusions depended on cross-sectional statistical analysis. In monozygotic twins, recombination models systematically underestimated out-of-frame TCR alpha sharing, but the models matched the sharing seen between unrelated individuals. Excess twin sharing in beta out-of-frame sequences was weaker because fewer shared sequences lowered the signal-to-noise ratio.

The library came from 5' RACE. For sequencing, an Illumina HiSeq 2000 was employed. Template switching introduced a universal primer binding site; the final cDNA contained a unique molecular identifier, enabling accurate counting of TCR cDNA molecules. Specific primers in the conserved constant-segment region were used to synthesize first-strand cDNA for the TCR alpha and beta chains. To control for contamination, every cDNA library was double barcoded, receiving both a SMART-Mk sample barcode and Illumina barcodes. TruSeq adapter sequences, together with Illumina sample barcodes, were added in two successive PCR steps. The Illumina HiSeq platform was used with custom primers to sequence TCR alpha and beta cDNA libraries. The source study handled its data this way. Unique molecular identifiers were extracted from raw reads with MiGEC, and CDR3 positions were determined with MiXCR. For each individual, recombination models were inferred using an EM algorithm with the repgenHMM and IGoR tools. Shared clonotype analysis was performed with the tcR package in R, normalizing sharing by the product of cloneset sizes. Out-of-frame nonproductive sequences were analyzed to study raw recombination free of thymic and clonal selection effects. TCRdb cleaned the public reads at Q25 with fastp, built clones with MiXCR and kept in-frame beta chains. Each entry merges the rows of one CDR3 protein and shows their most common DNA and genes. Here the V and J calls rest on TCRdb's processing, not on the authors' analysis. Counted in this sample were over 600,000 distinct CDR3 sequences; 21% of them appeared once. The top ten clonotypes cover over 4% of the sample.

Measured from the cysteine to the phenylalanine, the CDR3 is 13 residues long. The read is trimmed to its CDR3 DNA, 39 bases read in frame from base 1. CDR1 SGHRS and CDR2 YFSETQ were looked up in the germline V gene. Trimming at the junction amounts to 0 bases on V and 0 bases on J, and the germline ends lie 4 bases apart. Another study also made use of these data, one on T cells expressing NK-cell markers. That second publication adds: TCR beta-chain repertoires were profiled in sorted CD3+CD56+NKG2C+, CD3+CD56+NKG2C- and CD3+CD56-NKG2C+ T-cell subsets from about 8 donors. Seven of the eight sequenced donors were HCMV-seropositive and one was HCMV-seronegative. To restrict sorting to alphabetaTCR-expressing T cells, an anti-gammadeltaTCR antibody was added in several experiments. In roughly 6 donors, the dominant CD3+CD56+NKG2C+ clonotypes were among the top 10 CD8+ clonotypes and accounted for roughly 1.0-8% of CD8+ T cells. Those dominant clonotypes were again the most abundant among CD3+CD56-NKG2C+ cells in a few donors, at roughly 25-65%. Whether the expanded NKG2C-expressing T cell clones were specific for HCMV antigens remained unclear. All eight donors whose samples were sequenced were randomly selected healthy volunteers, three of them men and five women. A commercial ELISA kit detecting HCMV-specific IgG in serum was used to determine HCMV serostatus. Bulk peripheral blood T-cell repertoires were additionally sequenced from unsorted PBMC for about 6 donors. Reads were demultiplexed and grouped by UMI with MIGEC, and clonotypes were assembled and quantified with MiTCR. To exclude erroneous sequences, any TCR cDNA sequence not supported by at least two reads was discarded. The tcR package was used for downstream repertoire analysis, and clonotypes were matched between fractions using CDR3 nucleotide sequence together with V segment. VDJmatch was used to annotate antigen specificity against VDJdb, with one amino acid substitution allowed in CDR3.

The TCR comes from a woman in her late teens or twenties in good health. This receptor chain uses TRBV5-1 and TRBJ2-7, with an unclear D gene assignment. Sequencing was performed on PBMCs. The CDR3 is CASSLDASYEQYF. The bases are TGCGCCAGCAGCTTGGACGCCTCCTACGAGCAGTACTTC.